This entry lists 14 T cell receptor beta chains sequenced from one sample in a study of somatic mutations in cytotoxic T cells in rheumatoid arthritis (dated by TCRdb to about 2017). Libraries came from the immunoSEQ multiplex PCR assay. TCRdb holds this immuneACCESS table with in-frame rearrangements only. Some clones are missing; in checked studies, unresolved V genes explain under half, and the rest has no known cause. The sample contains more than 15,000 clones, about 80% of them found a single time. Together, the top ten hold 8.9% of the sample. What was sequenced was CD8+ T cells sorted from blood. The receptor set was obtained from an adult with rheumatoid arthritis.

V and J are TRBV13 and TRBJ2-1, with 10 bases identical to TRBD2. Germline loops: CDR1 PRHDT, CDR2 FYEKMQ (reference sequence). The CDR3 runs 15 residues. The V and J ends lost 4 bases and 10 bases, in that order; junction bases with no gene match: 10. CDR3 sequence: CASSSPASGSREQFF. DNA for the CDR3: TGTGCCAGCAGCTCCCCGGCTAGCGGGAGTCGAGAGCAGTTCTTC.

The genes are TRBV5-5 and TRBJ1-1; D not resolved. Germline V lookup: CDR1 SGHKS, CDR2 YYEKEE (reference sequence). This CDR3 is 13 amino acids long. Trimming removed 1 base at V and 7 bases at J, with 11 bases between. The CDR3 nucleotides read TGTGCCAGCAGCTTGAACTGGGCAGGTGAAGCTTTCTTT. Its translation is CASSLNWAGEAFF.

This clone occurred a few times. The chain couples TRBV5-3 to TRBJ1-5; TRBD1 matches at 8 bases. TRBV5-3 has ORF status, its function being uncertain. Unmatched junction bases numbered 5, after V lost 0 bases and J lost 6 bases. The CDR3 is 15 amino acids. The CDR3 nucleotides are TGTGCCAGAAGCTTGGAACAGGGGGGGGTTCAGCCCCAGCATTTT. It is translated as CARSLEQGGVQPQHF.

This clone showed up just a few times. V usage is TRBV19 and J usage is TRBJ1-4; 7 positions match TRBD1. With 6 bases clipped from V and 7 bases from J, the junction kept 8 bases outside the gene matches. The germline gives CDR1 LNHDA, CDR2 SQIVND (reference sequence). This CDR3 region has 14 residues. This CDR3 reads CASSMTGWGEKLFF. CDR3 bases: TGTGCCAGTAGCATGACAGGGTGGGGTGAAAAACTGTTTTTT.

The chain combines TRBV7-8 with TRBJ1-5; TRBD1 agrees at 7 bases. The V and J ends lost 1 base and 6 bases, in that order; junction bases with no gene match: 6. The CDR3 has 15 residues. The germline CDR1 and CDR2 sequences are SGHVS and FQNEAQ. The CDR3 coding sequence is TGTGCCAGCAGCTTAGGGTCCTCAGGGGGTCAGCCCCAGCATTTT. Amino acids: CASSLGSSGGQPQHF.

The chain links TRBV7-9 to TRBJ2-1; 7 bases fit TRBD1. V was clipped by 6 bases and J by 0 bases; unmatched bases: 11. Per germline, CDR1 SEHNR and CDR2 FQNEAQ (reference sequence). The CDR3 contains 17 residues. The CDR3 reads CASRRTRTGDSYNEQFF. In DNA form, the CDR3 reads TGTGCCAGCAGACGAACCCGGACAGGAGACTCCTACAATGAGCAGTTCTTC.

The chain uses TRBV2 and TRBJ2-5, with TRBD2 identical over 9 bases. Germline V gene sequence: CDR1 SNHLY, CDR2 FYNNEI. V shed 1 base and J 2 bases; nucleotides not matched to a gene: 8. This CDR3 has 17 amino acids. The CDR3 spells CASSEEWGSGGQETQYF. DNA for the CDR3: TGTGCCAGCAGTGAAGAGTGGGGTAGCGGGGGACAAGAGACCCAGTACTTC. The full variable domain, its missing parts supplied by reference TRBV2 and TRBJ2-5, is EPEVTQTPSHQVTQMGQEVILRCVPISNHLYFYWYRQILGQKVEFLVSFYNNEISEKSEIFDDQFSVERPDGSNFTLKIRSTKLEDSAMYFCASSEEWGSGGQETQYFGPGTRLLVL.

A note on this clone: The junction does not match germline at one end; this may be a read error. The V gene is TRBV9, the J gene TRBJ2-3; 13 bases are shared with TRBD2. Germline V gene lookup returns CDR1 SGDLS and CDR2 YYNGEE. This CDR3 is 14 amino acids long. CDR3 DNA: TGTGCCAGCAGCTCCGGGACTAGCGGGGTTCTCCTCGATTTT. Its protein product is CASSSGTSGVLLDF.

Only a few counts were recorded for this clone. The chain couples TRBV6-6 to TRBJ1-2; 8 positions agree with TRBD1. The CDR3 runs to 14 residues. After removal of 0 bases from V and 4 bases from J, the junction contained 1 base not matched to a gene. CDR1 is MNHNY, CDR2 SVGAGI, per germline (reference sequence). CDR3 bases: TGTGCCAGCAGTTACTCTACAGGGGGCTATGGCTACACCTTC. Protein product: CASSYSTGGYGYTF.

The chain combines TRBV27 with TRBJ1-2, with a weak D call TRBD1 (5 bases). The ends were cut back, 0 bases at V and 2 bases at J, with 10 bases in the middle. This CDR3 is built from 15 residues. The germline V gene has CDR1 MNHEY and CDR2 SMNVEV (reference sequence). Written as DNA, the CDR3 is TGTGCCAGCAGTTTATCGCCAGGGATGAACTATGGCTACACCTTC. It translates to CASSLSPGMNYGYTF.

This chain joins TRBV7-9 and TRBJ1-4; a possible D gene is TRBD1 (5 bases). This CDR3 has 19 amino acids. V gave up 0 bases and J gave up 4 bases, with 21 bases separating them. Germline V gives CDR1 SEHNR, CDR2 FQNEAQ (reference sequence). Here the CDR3 reads CASSLAPTVTGPFNEKLFF. The CDR3 DNA follows: TGTGCCAGCAGCTTAGCGCCGACAGTCACGGGGCCCTTTAATGAAAAACTGTTTTTT.

The rearrangement joins TRBV28 to TRBJ1-5; the D is unclear. Trimming stripped 5 bases from V and 2 bases from J, with 10 bases between. CDR1 is MDHEN and CDR2 is SYDVKM in the germline V gene. This CDR3 is built from 14 residues. CDR3 amino acids: CASSEGIGNQPQHF. The CDR3 DNA sequence: TGTGCCAGCAGTGAAGGTATAGGCAATCAGCCCCAGCATTTT.

The chain combines TRBV7-9 with TRBJ2-7, with TRBD1 matching 7 bases. V dropped 5 bases and J dropped 3; count of bases not matched to a gene: 13. Per the germline V gene, CDR1 is SEHNR and CDR2 is FQNEAQ (reference sequence). The CDR3 runs 16 residues. The CDR3 nucleotides are TGTGCCAGCAGCCCACACGGCATCCAGGGGGTCTACGAGCAGTACTTC. Translating it yields CASSPHGIQGVYEQYF.

The chain has TRBV7-8 and TRBJ2-2; 11 nucleotides agree with TRBD2. This CDR3 has 17 residues. The V and J ends lost 5 bases and 5 bases, in that order; junction bases with no gene match: 10. From germline, CDR1 is SGHVS and CDR2 FQNEAQ. DNA of the CDR3: TGTGCCAGCAGCAGGCCCCGACTAGCGGGGCCGACCGGGGAGCTGTTTTTT. Translation gives CASSRPRLAGPTGELFF.